Sequencing of this TCR beta chain was carried out in a study of blood T cell repertoires in COVID-19. Study-wide background: Spain, Italy and the United States supplied samples that represented acute and convalescent COVID-19. The cDNA or gDNA used as material had been derived from T cells, B-cell-depleted T cells, or PBMCs.

Profiled with immunoSEQ multiplex PCR; TCRdb holds only in-frame clones, not every one. The sample lists under 150,000 clones, about 88% occurring once. The germline gives CDR1 GTSNPN, CDR2 SVGIG (reference sequence). CDR3 size: 15 residues. V lost 3 bases and J lost 6, with 18 bases in between. The V call is TRBV30, the J call TRBJ1-5, with a possible D match to TRBD1 (5 bases). Material for sequencing was peripheral blood. The sequence derives from a woman aged 70 to 79 who had recovered from COVID-19. For the CDR3, the DNA is TGTGCCTGGAGCTCCTTGGGGCAGGTGGGTCAGCCCCAGCATTTT. It codes for CAWSSLGQVGQPQHF. The variable domain in full, completed from reference TRBV30 and TRBJ1-5, reads SQTIHQWPATLVQPVGSPLSLECTVEGTSNPNLYWYRQAAGRGLQLLFYSVGIGQISSEVPQNLSASRPQDRQFILSSKKLLLSDSGFYLCAWSSLGQVGQPQHFGDGTRLSIL.